Presented here are 26 T cell receptor beta chains from one specimen sequenced in a study of T cells after yellow fever vaccination (dated by TCRdb to about 2019). The meaning of the sample's treatment or condition label: live attenuated yellow fever vaccine strain. Library preparation used 5' RACE. The sample was run on an Illumina NovaSeq 6000. The public reads were reprocessed in TCRdb via fastp at Q25 and MiXCR, keeping in-frame beta chains. Every distinct CDR3 protein forms one entry, paired with its most common genes and DNA. The sample table records about 130,000 distinct CDR3 sequences; approximately 9% of these occur just once. The biggest ten clones account for approximately 37% of the sample. The sample in question was CD8+ T cells sorted from PBMCs, obtained on the day of the yellow fever booster vaccination. These receptors were collected from a man aged 18 to 29 who received the YFV17D yellow fever vaccine.

Only a few counts were recorded for this clonotype. The rearrangement uses TRBV19 and TRBJ2-7; D possibly matches TRBD1 or TRBD2 (5 bases each). The germline V gene has CDR1 LNHDA and CDR2 SQIVND (reference sequence). The CDR3 has 16 amino acids. The V end lost 4 bases, the J end lost 0 bases, and 16 bases lay between the germline ends. CDR3 region: CASSTGTPSASYEQYF. In DNA form, the CDR3 reads TGTGCCAGTAGTACAGGGACCCCGAGCGCCTCCTACGAGCAGTACTTC.

This clonotype came up many times. The chain couples TRBV29-1 to TRBJ2-3; 12 nucleotides agree with TRBD2. From germline, CDR1 is SQVTM and CDR2 ANQGSEA. Trimming took 4 bases from V and 5 from J; bases not matched to a gene: 10. The length of the CDR3 is 16 residues. CDR3 DNA sequence: TGCAGCGTTGGGTTTGCTAGCGGGGGGGAAGAAGATACGCAGTATTTT. It codes for CSVGFASGGEEDTQYF.

This clonotype was counted only a few times. The chain employs TRBV7-8 and TRBJ1-2; D remains ambiguous. With 3 bases removed from V and 0 bases from J, the gap between germline ends came to 26 bases. The germline V gene encodes CDR1 SGHVS and CDR2 FQNEAQ. The CDR3 is 20 residues long. The DNA for the CDR3 is TGTGCCAGCAGCTTCTGGGTTGAGGGCATACACGGCCTAACTAACTATGGCTACACCTTC. This gives the protein CASSFWVEGIHGLTNYGYTF.

This clonotype was counted many times. The V call is TRBV12-3 or TRBV12-4, the J call TRBJ2-1; D is ambiguous. V dropped 5 bases and J dropped 5 bases, with 13 bases sitting between them. The CDR3 length is 14 residues. This chain's CDR3 is CASSTFVMNNEQFF. The CDR3 DNA is TGTGCCAGCAGTACGTTTGTGATGAACAATGAGCAGTTCTTC.

The chain combines TRBV7-9 with TRBJ2-3; 8 bases map to TRBD2. This CDR3 region has 17 residues. Germline CDR1 and CDR2: SEHNR and FQNEAQ (reference sequence). V shed 4 bases and J 4 bases; nucleotides not matched to a gene: 13. The CDR3 DNA is TGTGCCAGCAGCTCACTCGGCAGGCGGGGGGCTCCAGATACGCAGTATTTT. Its protein is CASSSLGRRGAPDTQYF.

This chain connects TRBV7-9 to TRBJ2-2; D ambiguous. The CDR3 runs to 14 residues. V was shortened by 1 base and J by 5 bases, with 8 bases between the two germline ends. Germline V gives CDR1 SEHNR, CDR2 FQNEAQ (reference sequence). CDR3 coding DNA: TGTGCCAGCAGCTTAGGATACAGTACCGGGGAGCTGTTTTTT. This translates into CASSLGYSTGELFF.

V and J are TRBV29-1 and TRBJ2-2; no clear D. CDR1 is SQVTM, CDR2 ANQGSEA, per germline. This CDR3 is 11 amino acids long. Trimming shortened V by 7 bases and J by 1 base, and 4 bases separated the two germline ends. The CDR3 here is CSARNTGELFF. Written as DNA, the CDR3 is TGCAGCGCCAGGAACACCGGGGAGCTGTTTTTT.

This clonotype has only a few counts. The chain is built from TRBV7-8 and TRBJ1-1; D is unclear. The CDR3 contains 16 residues. Trimming stripped 3 bases from V and 4 bases from J, with 18 bases between. Germline values: CDR1 SGHVS, CDR2 FQNEAQ. CDR3 DNA: TGTGCCAGCAGCTTTCCAAAATACCGGGAGGGCACTGAAGCTTTCTTT. It encodes CASSFPKYREGTEAFF. Based on the CDR3 plus reference TRBV7-8 and TRBJ1-1, the full variable domain is GAGVSQSPRYKVAKRGQDVALRCDPISGHVSLFWYQQALGQGPEFLTYFQNEAQLDKSGLPSDRFFAERPEGSVSTLKIQRTQQEDSAVYLCASSFPKYREGTEAFFGQGTRLTVV.

This clonotype was recorded many times. J is TRBJ1-1 and V is TRBV25-1; D possibly corresponds to TRBD1 (6 bases). Germline assignment: CDR1 MGHDK and CDR2 SYGVNS. V gave up 1 base and J gave up 4 bases, with 13 bases separating them. The CDR3 runs to 15 residues. The DNA of the CDR3 is TGTGCCAGCAGTGAATGGAGGCAGGGGAGCACTGAAGCTTTCTTT. It codes for CASSEWRQGSTEAFF.

This chain uses TRBV6-2 or TRBV6-3 with TRBJ1-1; D possibly corresponds to TRBD1 (6 bases). This CDR3 has 16 amino acids. The V end was cut by 2 bases, the J end by 0 bases, with 13 bases between. Germline assignment: CDR1 MNHEY and CDR2 SVGEGT. The DNA of the CDR3 is TGTGCCAGCAGTTACCCACAGGGACCCATGAACACTGAAGCTTTCTTT. Protein sequence: CASSYPQGPMNTEAFF.

This clonotype was seen more than once but under ten times. The V call is TRBV7-8, the J call TRBJ2-1, with D possibly matching TRBD2 (6 bases). The CDR3 length is 14 residues. V was shortened by 5 bases and J by 8 bases, with 16 bases between the two germline ends. Germline V gene lookup returns CDR1 SGHVS and CDR2 FQNEAQ. The CDR3 loop is CASSGDGTFDEQFF. The DNA for the CDR3 is TGTGCCAGCAGCGGGGATGGGACTTTTGATGAGCAGTTCTTC.

The genes are TRBV5-1 and TRBJ2-2; D gene uncertain. The CDR3 consists of 16 residues. The V gene's germline CDR1 is SGHRS and CDR2 YFSETQ. The V end was cut by 0 bases, the J end by 0 bases, with 9 bases between. The chain's CDR3 is CASSLVGNANTGELFF. CDR3 sequence (DNA): TGCGCCAGCAGCTTGGTAGGGAACGCGAACACCGGGGAGCTGTTTTTT.

The V gene is TRBV4-1, the J gene TRBJ2-2, with 7 bases aligning to TRBD2. CDR1 MGHRA and CDR2 YSYEKL come from the germline V gene. The CDR3 is made up of 16 amino acids. V was clipped by 0 bases and J by 2 bases; unmatched bases: 3. CDR3 DNA sequence: TGCGCCAGCAGCCAAGAAGGCGGGGGTAACACCGGGGAGCTGTTTTTT. This codes for CASSQEGGGNTGELFF.

In its sample, this clonotype was seen a few times. J is TRBJ2-3 and V is TRBV18, with a possible D match to TRBD1 (5 bases). V was trimmed by 9 bases and J by 0 bases, leaving 13 bases between them. The CDR3 has 14 amino acids. Germline CDR1 and CDR2: KGHSH and LQKENI. Here the CDR3 reads CARQGARSTDTQYF. CDR3 coding DNA: TGTGCCAGGCAAGGGGCCCGGAGCACAGATACGCAGTATTTT.

This clonotype was picked up a small number of times. The chain couples TRBV7-3 to TRBJ2-1; D may correspond to TRBD1 or TRBD2 (6 bases each). The germline gives CDR1 SGHTA, CDR2 FQGTGA. V shed 0 bases and J shed 8 bases, with 11 bases lying between them. There are 14 residues in the CDR3. CDR3 residues: CASSLTGGQDEQFF. In DNA, the CDR3 is TGTGCCAGCAGCTTAACCGGGGGCCAGGATGAGCAGTTCTTC.

A single count supports this clonotype. The chain joins TRBV7-2 to TRBJ2-2; 7 bases are a match to TRBD1. CDR3 length: 15 residues. The V and J ends lost 6 bases and 4 bases, in that order; junction bases with no gene match: 8. Germline CDR1 reads SGHTA; CDR2 reads FQGNSA. The DNA of the CDR3 is TGTGCCAGCAGACAAGGGACAGCAGCCACCGGGGAGCTGTTTTTT. This encodes CASRQGTAATGELFF.

In its sample, this clonotype was seen a few times. This chain links TRBV7-2 with TRBJ2-3; TRBD2 matches 8 bases. This CDR3 has 16 amino acids. Unmatched junction bases numbered 6, after V lost 1 base and J lost 3 bases. Germline CDR1 reads SGHTA; CDR2 reads FQGNSA. For the CDR3, the DNA is TGTGCCAGCAGCTTAGGGGAGCGGGGGATGACAGATACGCAGTATTTT. Translating it yields CASSLGERGMTDTQYF. Supplemented by reference TRBV7-2 and TRBJ2-3, the full variable domain reads GAGVSQSPSNKVTEKGKDVELRCDPISGHTALYWYRQSLGQGLEFLIYFQGNSAPDKSGLPSDRFSAERTGGSVSTLTIQRTQQEDSAVYLCASSLGERGMTDTQYFGPGTRLTVL.

This clonotype was seen a handful of times. The chain is built from TRBV27 and TRBJ2-5; possible D gene TRBD1, 5 bases. The germline CDR1 and CDR2 sequences are MNHEY and SMNVEV (reference sequence). CDR3 length: 13 amino acids. Trimming cost V 0 bases and J 5 bases, with 7 bases left between them. The CDR3 DNA reads TGTGCCAGCAGTTTATCAGGGGCCGAGACCCAGTACTTC. Protein: CASSLSGAETQYF.

The chain uses TRBV6-6 and TRBJ1-2; the D gene is possibly TRBD1 (6 bases). With 4 bases removed from V and 3 bases from J, the gap between germline ends came to 9 bases. Germline CDR1 MNHNY, CDR2 SVGAGI (reference sequence). The CDR3 extends over 13 amino acids. DNA of the CDR3: TGTGCCAGCAGTTCAGGGGAGTACTATGGCTACACCTTC. It translates to CASSSGEYYGYTF.

This clonotype has more than one count but fewer than ten. The rearrangement links TRBV12-3 or TRBV12-4 to TRBJ1-2; 7 bases align to TRBD1. CDR3 length: 14 residues. The trim removed 2 bases at V and 5 bases at J, leaving 5 bases unmatched. CDR3 in amino acids: CASSLSVRGYGYTF. DNA for the CDR3: TGTGCCAGCAGTTTATCGGTCAGGGGGTATGGCTACACCTTC.

This clonotype came up a few times. V gene TRBV9 combines with J gene TRBJ2-2; D gene unclear. In germline, CDR1 is SGDLS, CDR2 YYNGEE. CDR3 length: 12 amino acids. V lost 0 bases and J 7 bases, leaving 4 bases between the germline ends. For the CDR3, the DNA is TGTGCCAGCAGCGTAGAGGGCGGGGAGCTGTTTTTT. This encodes CASSVEGGELFF.

The chain is built from TRBV6-6 and TRBJ1-5; D perhaps matches TRBD1 (6 bases). The CDR3 is 17 amino acids. Trimming took 4 bases from V and 9 from J, leaving 25 bases between them. Per germline, CDR1 MNHNY and CDR2 SVGAGI (reference sequence). Here the CDR3 DNA reads TGTGCCAGCAGTTCCTTGGGTCAAACAGGGCCCGCAGGGCCCCAGCATTTT. Residues: CASSSLGQTGPAGPQHF.

This clonotype was seen only a few times. This chain uses TRBV13 with TRBJ2-3; TRBD2 agrees at 12 bases. Germline V gives CDR1 PRHDT, CDR2 FYEKMQ (reference sequence). J gave up 2 bases and V 4 bases, and 10 bases lay outside the gene matches. The CDR3 totals 18 residues. CDR3 DNA sequence: TGTGCCAGCAGCTCACTAGCGGGGGGCCTGACCGTCACAGATACGCAGTATTTT. Encoded protein: CASSSLAGGLTVTDTQYF.

A few counts support this clonotype. This sequence joins TRBV4-3 and TRBJ1-3; D is unresolved. The CDR3 contains 16 residues. The V and J ends lost 0 bases and 0 bases respectively, with 9 bases between them. From germline, CDR1 is LGHNA and CDR2 YSLEER. CDR3 coding DNA: TGCGCCAGCAGCCAAGACCGATGGGGCTCTGGAAACACCATATATTTT. It translates to CASSQDRWGSGNTIYF.

This chain links TRBV20-1 with TRBJ2-5; TRBD1 agrees at 11 bases. The CDR3 runs to 15 residues. Germline lookup yields CDR1 DFQATT and CDR2 SNEGSKA (reference sequence). Losses at the gene ends were 6 bases for V and 5 bases for J; bases not matched to a gene: 11. CDR3 in amino acids: CSAIIPGQGGETQYF. DNA for the CDR3: TGCAGTGCCATTATACCGGGACAGGGGGGGGAGACCCAGTACTTC.

This clonotype has more than one count but fewer than ten. This chain links TRBV12-3 or TRBV12-4 with TRBJ2-7; D is possibly TRBD2 (6 bases). This CDR3 has 15 residues. Deletions cut 4 bases from V and 1 base from J, with 14 bases between. Here the CDR3 reads CASSSGGYGSYEQYF. CDR3 DNA sequence: TGTGCCAGCAGTTCCGGGGGATATGGGTCCTACGAGCAGTACTTC.